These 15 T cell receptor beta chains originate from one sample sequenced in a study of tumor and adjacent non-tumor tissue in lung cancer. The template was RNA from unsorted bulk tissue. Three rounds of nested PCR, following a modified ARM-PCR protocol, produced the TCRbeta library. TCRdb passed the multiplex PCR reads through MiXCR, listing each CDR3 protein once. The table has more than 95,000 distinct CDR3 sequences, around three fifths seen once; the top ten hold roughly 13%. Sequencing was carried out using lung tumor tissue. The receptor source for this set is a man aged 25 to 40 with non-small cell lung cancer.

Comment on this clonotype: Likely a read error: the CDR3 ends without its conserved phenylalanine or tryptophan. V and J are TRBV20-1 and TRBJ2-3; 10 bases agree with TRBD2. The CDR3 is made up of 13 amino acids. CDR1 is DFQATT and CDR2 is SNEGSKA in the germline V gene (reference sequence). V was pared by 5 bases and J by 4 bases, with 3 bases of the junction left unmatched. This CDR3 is CSAVSGRADTQYY. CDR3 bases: TGCAGTGCTGTGAGCGGGAGGGCAGATACGCAGTATTAT.

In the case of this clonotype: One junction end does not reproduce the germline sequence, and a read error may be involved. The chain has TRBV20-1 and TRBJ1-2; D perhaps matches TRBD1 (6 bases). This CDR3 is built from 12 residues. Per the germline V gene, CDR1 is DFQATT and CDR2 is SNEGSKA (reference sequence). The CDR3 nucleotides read TGCAGTGCCCGAGGGGGAGGCTATGGCTACATCTTC. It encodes CSARGGGYGYIF.

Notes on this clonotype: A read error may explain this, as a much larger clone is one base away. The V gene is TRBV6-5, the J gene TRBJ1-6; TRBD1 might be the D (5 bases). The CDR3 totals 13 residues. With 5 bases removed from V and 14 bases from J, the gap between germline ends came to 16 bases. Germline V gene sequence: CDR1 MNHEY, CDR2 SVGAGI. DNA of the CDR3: TGTGCCAGCAGTCAACGCAGGGTCTCATCCCTCCACTTT. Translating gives CASSQRRVSSLHF.

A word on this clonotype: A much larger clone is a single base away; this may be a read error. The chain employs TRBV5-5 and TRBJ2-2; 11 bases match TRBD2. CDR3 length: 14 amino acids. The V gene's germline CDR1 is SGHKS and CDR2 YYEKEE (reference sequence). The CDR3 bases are TGTGTCAGCGGCCTAGCGGGAGGCACCGGGGAGCTGTTTTTT. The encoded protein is CVSGLAGGTGELFF.

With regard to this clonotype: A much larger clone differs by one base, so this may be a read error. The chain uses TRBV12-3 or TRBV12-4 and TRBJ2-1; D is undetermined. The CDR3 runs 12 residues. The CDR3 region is CTSSLNWSEQFF. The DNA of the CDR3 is TGTACCAGCAGTTTAAACTGGAGTGAGCAGTTCTTC.

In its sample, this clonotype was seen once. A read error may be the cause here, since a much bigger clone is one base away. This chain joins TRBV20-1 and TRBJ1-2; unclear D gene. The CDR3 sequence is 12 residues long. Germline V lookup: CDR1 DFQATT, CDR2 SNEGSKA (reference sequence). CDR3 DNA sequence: TGCATTGCTACGCCTCAAGGGTATGGCTACACCTTC. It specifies CIATPQGYGYTF.

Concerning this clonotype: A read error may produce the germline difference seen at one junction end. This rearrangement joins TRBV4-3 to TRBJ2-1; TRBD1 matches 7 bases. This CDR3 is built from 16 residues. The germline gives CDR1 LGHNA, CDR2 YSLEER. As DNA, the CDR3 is TGCGCCACCAGCCAAGGTAGGGGGCTAGGCCGGAATGAGCAGTTCTTC. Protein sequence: CATSQGRGLGRNEQFF.

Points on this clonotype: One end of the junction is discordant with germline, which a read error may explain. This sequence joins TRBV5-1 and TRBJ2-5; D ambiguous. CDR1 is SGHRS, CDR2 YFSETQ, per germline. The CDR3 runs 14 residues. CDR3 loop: CTSSFVVMSEDQYF. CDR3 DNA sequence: TGCACCAGCAGCTTTGTCGTGATGAGTGAGGACCAGTACTTC.

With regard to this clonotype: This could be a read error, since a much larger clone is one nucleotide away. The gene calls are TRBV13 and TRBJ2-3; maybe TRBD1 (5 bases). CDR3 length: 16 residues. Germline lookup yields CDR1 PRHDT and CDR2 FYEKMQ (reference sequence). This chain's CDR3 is CVSSSYRQTSTDTQYF. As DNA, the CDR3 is TGTGTCAGCAGCTCCTACCGACAGACTAGCACAGATACGCAGTATTTT. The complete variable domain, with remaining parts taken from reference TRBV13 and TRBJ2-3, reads AAGVIQSPRHLIKEKRETATLKCYPIPRHDTVYWYQQGPGQDPQFLISFYEKMQSDKGSIPDRFSAQQFSDYHSELNMSSLELGDSALYFCVSSSYRQTSTDTQYFGPGTRLTVL.

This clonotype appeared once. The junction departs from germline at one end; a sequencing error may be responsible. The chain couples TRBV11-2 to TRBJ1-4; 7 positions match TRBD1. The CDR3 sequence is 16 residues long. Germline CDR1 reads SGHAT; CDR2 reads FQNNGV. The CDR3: CASGLRLAGGSEKLFF. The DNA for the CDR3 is TGTGCCAGCGGCTTAAGATTGGCAGGGGGTAGTGAAAAACTGTTTTTT.

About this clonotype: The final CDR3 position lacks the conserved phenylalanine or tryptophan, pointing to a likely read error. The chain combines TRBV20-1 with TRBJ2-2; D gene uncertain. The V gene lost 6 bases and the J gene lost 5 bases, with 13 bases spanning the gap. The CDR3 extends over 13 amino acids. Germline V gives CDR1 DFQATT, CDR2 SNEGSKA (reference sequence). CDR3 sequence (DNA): TGCAGTGCCAGATCCCGCCTTACCGGGGAGCTGTTTTCT. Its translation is CSARSRLTGELFS.

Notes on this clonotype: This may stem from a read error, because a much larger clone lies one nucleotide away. CDR3 coding DNA: TGTGCCAGCAGCCCTGGACTAGCGGGAGTAGACGAGCAGAACTTC. Protein sequence: CASSPGLAGVDEQNF. The gene calls are TRBV5-4 and TRBJ2-7; TRBD2 agrees at 13 bases. CDR1 SGHNT and CDR2 YYREEE come from the germline V gene (reference sequence). The CDR3 sequence is 15 residues long.

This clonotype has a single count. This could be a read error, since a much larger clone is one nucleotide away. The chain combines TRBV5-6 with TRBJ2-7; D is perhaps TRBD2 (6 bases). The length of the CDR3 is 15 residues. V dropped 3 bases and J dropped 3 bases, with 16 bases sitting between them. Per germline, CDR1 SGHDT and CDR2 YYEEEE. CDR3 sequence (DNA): TGTGCCAGCAGCTACCGGGAGAGGGAACTCTACGAGCAGTACTTC. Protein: CASSYRERELYEQYF.

In DNA form, the CDR3 reads TGCGCCAGCAGCCAAGGAGACCATTGGGTGAACTCACCCCTCCACTTT. The encoded protein is CASSQGDHWVNSPLHF. The gene calls are TRBV4-3 and TRBJ1-6; D uncertain. Germline V lookup: CDR1 LGHNA, CDR2 YSLEER. CDR3 length equals 16 residues. V was trimmed by 1 base and J by 10 bases, leaving 17 bases between them.

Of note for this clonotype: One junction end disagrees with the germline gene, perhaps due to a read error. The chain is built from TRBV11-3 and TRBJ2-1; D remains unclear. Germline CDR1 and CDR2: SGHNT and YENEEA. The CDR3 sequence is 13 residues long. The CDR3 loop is CVSSPTPCNEQFF. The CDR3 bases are TGTGTCAGCAGCCCCACACCTTGCAATGAGCAGTTTTTC.